A selection of T cell receptor beta chains follows, all from one sample in a study of early T cells in non-severe SARS-CoV-2 infection. TCRdb called the 5' RACE reads again in MiXCR, with one record for every CDR3 protein. The profile shows 25,000 to 30,000 distinct CDR3 sequences, 4.4% of them singletons. The sample taken for sequencing was whole blood. The receptors stem from an adult who was a healthcare worker with PCR-confirmed SARS-CoV-2 infection or an uninfected control (not recorded which). CDR3s leave out the opening cysteine and the closing phenylalanine or tryptophan.

v_gene	j_gene	CDR3aa
TRBV5-5	TRBJ2-1	ASSFRTGGAHNEQF
TRBV9	TRBJ2-2	ASSLRAGATGELF
TRBV21-1	TRBJ2-4	ASSKGQGAGSKNIQY
TRBV11-2	TRBJ2-6	ASSLVFGANVLT
TRBV6-4	TRBJ2-1	ASSPAAGYLHEQF
TRBV10-3	TRBJ1-5	AISEGQEGQPQH
TRBV24-1	TRBJ2-1	ATSHPATQGGEQF
TRBV20-1	TRBJ1-2	SAGTGTNNGYT
TRBV9	TRBJ2-2	ASTGSWTPGELF
TRBV28	TRBJ2-1	ASSLMGRALNEQF
TRBV7-2	TRBJ1-3	ASSPNGVGNTIY
TRBV29-1	TRBJ2-3	SVEGGSTDTQY
TRBV4-2	TRBJ2-1	ASSQVVGLPYNEQF
TRBV3-1	TRBJ1-5	ASSQDPVPAYSNQPQH
TRBV14	TRBJ1-1	ASSSSGPSFREAF
TRBV5-1	TRBJ1-5	ASSLWDSSNQPQH
TRBV6-2/TRBV6-3	TRBJ2-1	ASSYRGGRDEQF
TRBV7-2	TRBJ2-1	ASSLGLAGNNEQF